This TCR beta chain appears in the sequencing data of a study of a mutant IDH1 vaccine in newly diagnosed glioma. About this clone: The antigen is unknown.

The germline CDR1 and CDR2 sequences are SNHLY and FYNNEI. V lost 5 bases to trimming and J lost 3 bases; unmatched junction nucleotides: 6. The CDR3 runs 14 residues. Time point of the sample: week 5, during vaccination. With topical imiquimod, each dose of the vaccine consisted of 300 ug of mutant IDH1 20-mer peptide. Produced via immunoSEQ multiplex PCR; TCRdb's table is partial and in-frame only. Of about 30,000 clones listed, about nine tenths were seen once; the top ten hold under 4%. This chain connects TRBV2 to TRBJ1-1; 7 positions agree with TRBD1. The sequence derives from a woman aged 40 to 50 with glioma. Some clones in this sample may be carry-over from other donors' samples. The starting material was peripheral blood mononuclear cells (PBMCs), obtained from a glioma patient whose treatment included an IDH1 peptide vaccine. CDR3 sequence (DNA): TGTGCCAGCAGTCGCCTAACAGGGGACACTGAAGCTTTCTTT. The encoded protein is CASSRLTGDTEAFF.